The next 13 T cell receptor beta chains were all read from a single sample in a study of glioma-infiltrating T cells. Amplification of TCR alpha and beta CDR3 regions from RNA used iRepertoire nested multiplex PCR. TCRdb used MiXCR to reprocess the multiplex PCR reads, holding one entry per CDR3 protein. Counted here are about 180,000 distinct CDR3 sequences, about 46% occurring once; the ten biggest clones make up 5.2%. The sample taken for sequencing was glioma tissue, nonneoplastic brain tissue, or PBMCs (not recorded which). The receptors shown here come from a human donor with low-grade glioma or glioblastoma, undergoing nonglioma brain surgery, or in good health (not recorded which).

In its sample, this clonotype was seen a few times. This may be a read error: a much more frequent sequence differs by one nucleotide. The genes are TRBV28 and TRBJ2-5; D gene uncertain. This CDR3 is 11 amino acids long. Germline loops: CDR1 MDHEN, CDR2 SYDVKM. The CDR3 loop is CASRTQETKYF. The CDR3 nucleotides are TGTGCCAGCCGTACCCAAGAGACCAAGTACTTC.

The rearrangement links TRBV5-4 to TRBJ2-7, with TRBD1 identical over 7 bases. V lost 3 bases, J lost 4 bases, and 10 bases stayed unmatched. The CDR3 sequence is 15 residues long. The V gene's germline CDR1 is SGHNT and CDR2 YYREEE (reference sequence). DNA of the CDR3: TGTGCCAGCAGCTCACCTCTTACAGGGGATTACGAGCAGTACTTC. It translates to CASSSPLTGDYEQYF.

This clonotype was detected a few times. This chain's CDR3 is CASSPPLSSGNVGNEQFF. Here the CDR3 DNA reads TGCGCCAGCAGCCCCCCTTTAAGTAGCGGGAATGTCGGAAATGAGCAGTTCTTC. The chain is built from TRBV4-1 and TRBJ2-1, with 8 bases aligning to TRBD2. The CDR3 extends over 18 amino acids. V trimming: 4 bases; J trimming: 7 bases; junction bases outside the gene matches: 18. CDR1 MGHRA and CDR2 YSYEKL come from the germline V gene.

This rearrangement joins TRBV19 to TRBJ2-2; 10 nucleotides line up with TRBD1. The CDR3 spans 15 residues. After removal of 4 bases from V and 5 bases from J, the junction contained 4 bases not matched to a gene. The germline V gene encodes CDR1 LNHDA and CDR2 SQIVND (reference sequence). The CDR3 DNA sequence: TGTGCCAGTAGTAACGGGGACAGGGGAACCGGGGAGCTGTTTTTT. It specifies CASSNGDRGTGELFF.

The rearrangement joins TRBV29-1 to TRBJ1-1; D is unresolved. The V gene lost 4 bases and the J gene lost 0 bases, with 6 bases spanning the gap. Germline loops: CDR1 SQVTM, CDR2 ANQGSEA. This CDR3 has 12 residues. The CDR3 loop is CSVAHLNTEAFF. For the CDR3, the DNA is TGCAGCGTTGCCCACCTGAACACTGAAGCTTTCTTT.

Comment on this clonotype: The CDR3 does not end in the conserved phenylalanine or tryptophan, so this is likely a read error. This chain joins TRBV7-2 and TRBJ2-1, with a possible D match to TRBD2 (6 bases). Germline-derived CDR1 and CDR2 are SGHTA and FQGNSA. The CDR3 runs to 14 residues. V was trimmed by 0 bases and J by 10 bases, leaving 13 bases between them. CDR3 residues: CASSLARRGEEQFL. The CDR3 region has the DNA TGTGCCAGCAGCTTAGCGCGGAGGGGAGAGGAGCAGTTCTTA.

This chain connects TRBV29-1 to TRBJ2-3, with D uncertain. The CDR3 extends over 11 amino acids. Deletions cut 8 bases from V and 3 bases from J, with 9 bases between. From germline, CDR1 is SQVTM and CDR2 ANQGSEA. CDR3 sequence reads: CSFVLTDTQYF. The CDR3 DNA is TGCAGCTTTGTCCTGACAGATACGCAGTATTTT.

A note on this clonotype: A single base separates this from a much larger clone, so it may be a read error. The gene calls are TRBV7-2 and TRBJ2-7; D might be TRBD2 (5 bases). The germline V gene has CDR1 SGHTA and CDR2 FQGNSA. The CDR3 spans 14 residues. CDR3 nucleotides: TGTGCCAACAGCCCGACTACTTTGAACCTCGAGCAGTACTTC. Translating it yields CANSPTTLNLEQYF.

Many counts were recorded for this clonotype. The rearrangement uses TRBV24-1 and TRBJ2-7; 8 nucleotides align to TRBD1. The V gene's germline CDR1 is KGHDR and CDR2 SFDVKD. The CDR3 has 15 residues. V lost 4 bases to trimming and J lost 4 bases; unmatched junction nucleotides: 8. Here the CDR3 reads CATSDSRQGMYEQYF. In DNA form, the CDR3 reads TGTGCCACCAGTGACTCTCGACAGGGGATGTACGAGCAGTACTTC.

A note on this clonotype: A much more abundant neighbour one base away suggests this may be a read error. The CDR3 loop is CASTKNLDIAYEQYF. CDR3 bases: TGTGCCAGCACCAAAAACCTGGACATAGCCTACGAGCAGTACTTC. The chain employs TRBV6-1 and TRBJ2-7, with a weak D call TRBD1 (5 bases). From germline, CDR1 is MNHNS and CDR2 SASEGT. CDR3 length: 15 residues. V shed 7 bases and J shed 2 bases, with 18 bases lying between them.

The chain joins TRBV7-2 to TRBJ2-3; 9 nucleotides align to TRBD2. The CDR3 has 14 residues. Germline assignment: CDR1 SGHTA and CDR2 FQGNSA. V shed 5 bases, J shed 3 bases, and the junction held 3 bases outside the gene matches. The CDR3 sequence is CASSRLAGTDTQYF. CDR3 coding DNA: TGTGCCAGCAGCCGGCTAGCGGGAACAGATACGCAGTATTTT.

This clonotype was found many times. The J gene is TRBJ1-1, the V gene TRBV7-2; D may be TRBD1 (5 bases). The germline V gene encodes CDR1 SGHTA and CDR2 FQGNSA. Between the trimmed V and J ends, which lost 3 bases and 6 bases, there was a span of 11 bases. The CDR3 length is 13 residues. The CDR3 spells CASSFLMGPEAFF. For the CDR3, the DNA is TGTGCCAGCAGCTTCTTGATGGGGCCTGAAGCTTTCTTT. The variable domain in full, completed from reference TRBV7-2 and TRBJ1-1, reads GAGVSQSPSNKVTEKGKDVELRCDPISGHTALYWYRQSLGQGLEFLIYFQGNSAPDKSGLPSDRFSAERTGGSVSTLTIQRTQQEDSAVYLCASSFLMGPEAFFGQGTRLTVV.

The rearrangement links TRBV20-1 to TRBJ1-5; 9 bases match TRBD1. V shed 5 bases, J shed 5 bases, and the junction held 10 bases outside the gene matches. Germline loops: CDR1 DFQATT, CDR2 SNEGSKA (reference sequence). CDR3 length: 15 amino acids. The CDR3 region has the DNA TGCAGTGCTGCACCGGGGGGACAGGGACATCAGCCCCAGCATTTT. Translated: CSAAPGGQGHQPQHF.